These 24 T cell receptor beta chains originate from one sample sequenced in a study of immune cell composition in non-small cell lung cancer. Here immunoSEQ multiplex PCR was the method, and the copy in TCRdb shows in-frame clones only, minus some. The sample holds fewer than 5,500 clones; about 84% are singletons and the top ten take roughly 17%. Specimen: lung tumor tissue. These TCRs come from a human donor with non-small cell lung cancer.

The genes are TRBV5-1 and TRBJ2-3, with 8 bases matching TRBD1. V shed 4 bases, J shed 6 bases, and the junction held 10 bases outside the gene matches. This CDR3 is built from 15 residues. Germline assignment: CDR1 SGHRS and CDR2 YFSETQ. CDR3 protein: CASSPGAGGWDTQYF. The CDR3 nucleotides are TGCGCCAGCAGCCCCGGGGCAGGGGGCTGGGATACGCAGTATTTT.

The V call is TRBV18, the J call TRBJ2-7, with TRBD1 matching over 7 bases. V shed 4 bases and J 0 bases; nucleotides not matched to a gene: 6. Germline V gives CDR1 KGHSH, CDR2 LQKENI. The length of the CDR3 is 15 residues. In DNA form, the CDR3 reads TGTGCCAGCTCACTATACCGGGACAGCTCCTACGAGCAGTACTTC. Translated: CASSLYRDSSYEQYF.

This chain joins TRBV5-6 and TRBJ1-5; TRBD1 aligns across 8 bases. The CDR3 contains 14 residues. The V segment lost 4 bases and the J segment 6 bases; nucleotides outside the gene matches: 6. Germline CDR1 SGHDT, CDR2 YYEEEE. This CDR3 reads CASSRSGGAQPQHF. CDR3 sequence (DNA): TGTGCCAGCAGCCGCTCAGGGGGCGCTCAGCCCCAGCATTTT.

The CDR3 protein is CASSLGRGTRSYNEQFF. The CDR3 DNA sequence: TGTGCCAGCAGCTTGGGTCGCGGGACCCGCTCCTACAATGAGCAGTTCTTC. This chain uses TRBV5-4 with TRBJ2-1; perhaps TRBD2 as D (6 bases). From germline, CDR1 is SGHNT and CDR2 YYREEE (reference sequence). Deletions cut 0 bases from V and 0 bases from J, with 13 bases between. CDR3 size: 17 residues.

The rearrangement uses TRBV6-5 and TRBJ2-5; TRBD1 matches at 9 bases. The CDR3 runs to 14 residues. Trimming cost V 6 bases and J 5 bases; bases outside gene matches: 7. Germline V gives CDR1 MNHEY, CDR2 SVGAGI. The DNA of the CDR3 is TGTGCCAGCAGCCTTACAGGGGGCGAGGAGACCCAGTACTTC. Translating it yields CASSLTGGEETQYF.

This sequence joins TRBV7-8 and TRBJ2-3, with 10 bases identical to TRBD2. CDR1 is SGHVS, CDR2 FQNEAQ, per germline. This CDR3 is 17 amino acids long. V was pared by 4 bases and J by 4 bases, with 11 bases of the junction left unmatched. The chain's CDR3 is CASSSQYPSGGADTQYF. DNA of the CDR3: TGTGCCAGCAGCTCCCAGTACCCTAGCGGGGGCGCAGATACGCAGTATTTT.

V is TRBV28 and J is TRBJ2-3; perhaps TRBD2 as D (5 bases). Germline-derived CDR1 and CDR2 are MDHEN and SYDVKM. The CDR3 covers 13 residues. The CDR3 nucleotides are TGTGGCGGAATGAGGGCCGGGACAGATACGCAGTATTTT. It specifies CGGMRAGTDTQYF.

The chain combines TRBV7-6 with TRBJ2-1, with TRBD1 as a possible D gene (5 bases). CDR3 length: 13 residues. Germline-derived CDR1 and CDR2 are SGHVS and FNYEAQ. Trimming pared 6 bases from V and 5 bases from J, leaving 11 bases between. The CDR3 DNA is TGTGCCAGCAGTCAACAGGAGAACAATGAGCAGTTCTTC. Protein sequence: CASSQQENNEQFF.

This clone rates as medium-sized. This chain connects TRBV9 to TRBJ2-1, with D unresolved. Germline-derived CDR1 and CDR2 are SGDLS and YYNGEE. V was clipped by 0 bases and J by 7 bases, with 8 bases between them. The CDR3 runs to 13 residues. The DNA for the CDR3 is TGTGCCAGCAGCGTAGCTTCGAGGAATGAGCAGTTCTTC. Protein sequence: CASSVASRNEQFF.

This rearrangement joins TRBV5-6 to TRBJ2-5, with TRBD1 matching 9 bases. This CDR3 spans 14 amino acids. V lost 4 bases, J lost 1 base, and 2 bases stayed unmatched. CDR1 and CDR2 from the germline V gene are SGHDT and YYEEEE. The CDR3 bases are TGTGCCAGCAGCCAGGGACAGGGCCAAGAGACCCAGTACTTC. Protein sequence: CASSQGQGQETQYF. The whole variable domain, remainder taken from reference TRBV5-6 and TRBJ2-5, is DAGVTQSPTHLIKTRGQQVTLRCSPKSGHDTVSWYQQALGQGPQFIFQYYEEEERQRGNFPDRFSGHQFPNYSSELNVNALLLGDSALYLCASSQGQGQETQYFGPGTRLLVL.

The rearrangement joins TRBV9 to TRBJ2-1; D gene unclear. The CDR3 has 15 amino acids. Germline V gene sequence: CDR1 SGDLS, CDR2 YYNGEE. Trimming took 3 bases from V and 0 from J, leaving 10 bases between them. The CDR3 region has the DNA TGTGCCAGCAGCGGCGACATTCGCTCCTACAATGAGCAGTTCTTC. As protein: CASSGDIRSYNEQFF.

The V gene is TRBV7-2, the J gene TRBJ1-1; no reliable D call. V lost 4 bases and J 2 bases, leaving 5 bases between the germline ends. CDR3 length: 12 amino acids. Germline V lookup: CDR1 SGHTA, CDR2 FQGNSA. CDR3 sequence: CASSWTNTEAFF. CDR3 DNA sequence: TGTGCCAGCAGCTGGACTAACACTGAAGCTTTCTTT.

The chain combines TRBV6-1 with TRBJ1-5, with a weak D call TRBD1 (6 bases). Germline CDR1 and CDR2: MNHNS and SASEGT. V lost 4 bases, J lost 4 bases, and 11 bases lay in between. The length of the CDR3 is 14 residues. CDR3: CASSGTGWNQPQHF. The CDR3 bases are TGTGCCAGCAGTGGCACAGGGTGGAATCAGCCCCAGCATTTT.

This clone was seen more than once but under ten times. The chain has TRBV2 and TRBJ1-5; tentatively, D is TRBD1 (5 bases). The CDR3 spans 13 residues. The germline V and J ends were trimmed by 6 bases and 5 bases, with 11 bases remaining between them. Germline lookup yields CDR1 SNHLY and CDR2 FYNNEI. CDR3 loop: CASRTVGDQPQHF. CDR3 bases: TGTGCCAGCAGGACCGTAGGGGATCAGCCCCAGCATTTT.

This clone appeared once. The CDR3 bases are TGTGCCAGCAGTTATCCGGGGTCAGGAAACACCATATATTTT. This codes for CASSYPGSGNTIYF. The rearrangement links TRBV28 to TRBJ1-3, with D hard to call. The germline V gene encodes CDR1 MDHEN and CDR2 SYDVKM. The CDR3 is made up of 14 amino acids. Trimming removed 4 bases at V and 4 bases at J, with 11 bases between.

The J gene is TRBJ2-2, the V gene TRBV7-9; tentative D call: TRBD2 (5 bases). V lost 0 bases and J 1 base, leaving 9 bases between the germline ends. Germline CDR1 is SEHNR and CDR2 is FQNEAQ (reference sequence). This CDR3 comprises 16 residues. CDR3: CASSLAGRVNTGELFF. CDR3 nucleotide sequence: TGTGCCAGCAGCTTAGCCGGGCGGGTGAACACCGGGGAGCTGTTTTTT.

The rearrangement joins TRBV5-6 to TRBJ1-2; D call uncertain. V was clipped by 1 base and J by 5 bases, with 12 bases between them. Per germline, CDR1 SGHDT and CDR2 YYEEEE. The CDR3 runs to 14 residues. DNA of the CDR3: TGTGCCAGCAGCTTGCCCAAGACTCTATATGGCTACACCTTC. Residues: CASSLPKTLYGYTF.

V is TRBV2 and J is TRBJ2-3; no clear D gene. Germline assignment: CDR1 SNHLY and CDR2 FYNNEI. The V end was cut by 7 bases, the J end by 8 bases, with 16 bases between. This CDR3 contains 13 residues. This CDR3 reads CASNLESHGTQYF. DNA for the CDR3: TGTGCCAGCAATCTCGAAAGCCATGGTACGCAGTATTTT.

This clone appeared a single time. This sequence joins TRBV4-3 and TRBJ1-6, with TRBD1 as a possible D gene (5 bases). This CDR3 spans 14 amino acids. V gave up 2 bases and J gave up 5 bases, with 7 bases separating them. Germline values: CDR1 LGHNA, CDR2 YSLEER. In DNA form, the CDR3 reads TGCGCCAGCAGCCAACAGGGAAATAATTCACCCCTCCACTTT. This translates into CASSQQGNNSPLHF.

The rearrangement uses TRBV20-1 and TRBJ2-1, with 7 bases lining up with TRBD1. This CDR3 is 11 amino acids long. Germline loops: CDR1 DFQATT, CDR2 SNEGSKA (reference sequence). Here the CDR3 DNA reads TGCAGCGCCGCCAGGGGGATTGAGCAGTTCTTC. It specifies CSAARGIEQFF.

The chain carries TRBV28 and TRBJ1-1; D might be TRBD1 (6 bases). The V end lost 6 bases, the J end lost 7 bases, and 24 bases lay between the germline ends. This CDR3 comprises 16 residues. The germline gives CDR1 MDHEN, CDR2 SYDVKM. The CDR3 coding sequence is TGTGCCAGCAGCGTTTTGCTCCGATCGGGGGGCAATGAAGCTTTCTTT. Its protein is CASSVLLRSGGNEAFF.

In DNA, the CDR3 is TGTGCCAGCAGCTTCAGGGGCCCGAACACTGAAGCTTTCTTT. Translation gives CASSFRGPNTEAFF. The chain uses TRBV11-3 and TRBJ1-1, with a weak D call TRBD1 (6 bases). CDR3 length: 14 residues. Germline V lookup: CDR1 SGHNT, CDR2 YENEEA. V lost 3 bases, J lost 1 base, and 9 bases lay in between.

The chain carries TRBV7-2 and TRBJ2-2; no clear D. CDR1 is SGHTA and CDR2 is FQGNSA in the germline V gene. Trimming stripped 0 bases from V and 3 bases from J, with 11 bases between. CDR3 length: 16 amino acids. CDR3 sequence: CASSLAVSPDTGELFF. CDR3 nucleotide sequence: TGTGCCAGCAGCTTAGCGGTGAGCCCCGACACCGGGGAGCTGTTTTTT.

J is TRBJ1-2 and V is TRBV28; D perhaps matches TRBD1 (6 bases). Germline CDR1 MDHEN, CDR2 SYDVKM. With 2 bases removed from V and 8 bases from J, the gap between germline ends came to 9 bases. The CDR3 covers 12 residues. CDR3 coding DNA: TGTGCCAGCAGTTTAAACAGGGTCGGCTACACCTTC. Protein product: CASSLNRVGYTF.